This T cell receptor (beta chain) appears in the sequencing data of a study of T cell repertoires in aging, cancer and after chemotherapy. In the study overall: Clear clonal overlap appeared across healthy donor samples taken over several months to years.

As to this clonotype: Its antigen is undetermined.

Trimming removed 2 bases at V and 1 base at J, with 6 bases between. CDR1 MNHNY and CDR2 SVGAGI come from the germline V gene (reference sequence). CDR3 length: 13 residues. Study results and caveats: Loss of evenness, beyond lost richness, contributed to age-related TCR diversity decline in cancer patients. In each cancer cohort, median generation probability increased across chemotherapy, suggesting thymic output rebounded. Compared with age-matched healthy donors, untreated hematological or solid cancer patients showed higher blood TCR clonality.

Rearranged V-D-J TRB sequences were amplified with a mixed TRB-A/B primer pool. One entry per CDR3 protein, called by TCRdb with MiXCR from the multiplex PCR reads. The data hold about 3,000 distinct CDR3 sequences, with 25% to 35% observed a single time. TCR beta rearrangements were amplified from peripheral blood genomic DNA. The material sequenced was blood. This chain joins TRBV6-6 and TRBJ2-7; D is unresolved. The receptor's source is a human donor in good health. The CDR3 DNA is TGTGCCAGCAGTTACAGGACGTCCTACGAGCAGTACTTC. Amino acids: CASSYRTSYEQYF.